This TCR beta chain was observed in a study of blood T cell repertoires in COVID-19. The ends lost 0 bases at V and 5 bases at J; junction bases unmatched: 6. CDR1 is LGHNA, CDR2 YSLEER, per germline. The CDR3 has 15 residues. Only in-frame clones appear in the TCRdb table, and some are missing; sequencing was by immunoSEQ multiplex PCR. The sample records about 310,000 clones, about 88% being singletons. Input material: PBMCs or T cells enriched from blood (not recorded which). This chain links TRBV4-3 with TRBJ2-5, with TRBD2 matching 7 bases. The clonotype comes from a woman aged 35 to 49 who had recovered from COVID-19. The CDR3 region is CASSQDGLAEETQYF. The CDR3 nucleotides are TGCGCCAGCAGCCAAGATGGGCTAGCGGAGGAGACCCAGTACTTC.